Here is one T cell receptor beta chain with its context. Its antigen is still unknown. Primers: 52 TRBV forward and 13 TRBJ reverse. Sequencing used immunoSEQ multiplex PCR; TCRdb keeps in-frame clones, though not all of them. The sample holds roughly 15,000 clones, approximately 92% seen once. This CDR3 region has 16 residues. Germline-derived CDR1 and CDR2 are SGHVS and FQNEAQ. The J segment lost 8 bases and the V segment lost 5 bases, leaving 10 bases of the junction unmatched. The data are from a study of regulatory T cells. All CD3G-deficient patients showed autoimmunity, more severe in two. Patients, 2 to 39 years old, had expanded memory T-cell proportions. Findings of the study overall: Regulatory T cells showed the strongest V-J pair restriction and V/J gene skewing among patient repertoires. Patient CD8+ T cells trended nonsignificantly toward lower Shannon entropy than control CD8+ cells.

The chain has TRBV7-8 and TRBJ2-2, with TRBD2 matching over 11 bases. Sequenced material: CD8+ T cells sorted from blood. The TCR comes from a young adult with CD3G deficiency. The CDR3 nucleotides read TGTGCCAGCAGCCACGGGACTAGCGGCCCGGGAGGGGAGCTGTTTTTT. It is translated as CASSHGTSGPGGELFF.